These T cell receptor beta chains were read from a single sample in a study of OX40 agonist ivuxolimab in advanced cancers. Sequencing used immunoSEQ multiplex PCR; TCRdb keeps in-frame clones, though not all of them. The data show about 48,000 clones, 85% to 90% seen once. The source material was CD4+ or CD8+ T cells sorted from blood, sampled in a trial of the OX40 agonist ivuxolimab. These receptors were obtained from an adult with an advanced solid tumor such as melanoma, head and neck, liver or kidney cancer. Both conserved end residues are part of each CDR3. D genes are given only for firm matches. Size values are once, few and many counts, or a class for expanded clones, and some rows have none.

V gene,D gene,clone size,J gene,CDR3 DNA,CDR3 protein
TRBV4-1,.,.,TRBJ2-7,TGCGCCAGCAGCGGTGGGGGACCCTACGAGCAGTACTTC,CASSGGGPYEQYF
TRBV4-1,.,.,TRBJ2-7,TGCGCCAGCAGCGCCAACAGGGAGGACTACGAGCAGTACTTC,CASSANREDYEQYF
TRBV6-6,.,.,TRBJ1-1,TGTGCCAGCAGTTACTCGTTCGCTACCACTGAAGCTTTCTTT,CASSYSFATTEAFF
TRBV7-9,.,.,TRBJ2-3,TGTGCCAGCAGCTTAGCACAGGGAGGGACAGATACGCAGTATTTT,CASSLAQGGTDTQYF
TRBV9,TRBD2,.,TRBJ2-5,TGTGCCAGCAGCCGAAGATTTCTAGCGGAAGAGACCCAGTACTTC,CASSRRFLAEETQYF
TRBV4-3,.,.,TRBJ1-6,TGCGCCAGCAGCCAAGGGCAGAAACCTTATAATTCACCCCTCCACTTT,CASSQGQKPYNSPLHF
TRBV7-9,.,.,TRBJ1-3,TGTGCCAGCAGCCCGACAGGACAGATTAGCACCATATATTTT,CASSPTGQISTIYF
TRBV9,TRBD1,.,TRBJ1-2,TGTGCCAGCGAAAACCCGCCGGGACAGGGACTACCCTACTATGGCTACACCTTC,CASENPPGQGLPYYGYTF
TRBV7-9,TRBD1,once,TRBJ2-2,TGTGCCAGCAGCTCCTGGACAGGGAAAGGCGTACTGTTTTTT,CASSSWTGKGVLFF
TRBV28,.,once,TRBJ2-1,TGTGCCAGCAGGTCTACCGGGACGGACGATATCTACAATGAGCAGTTCTTC,CASRSTGTDDIYNEQFF
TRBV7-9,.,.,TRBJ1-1,TGTGCCAGCCCCGAAGCCATTGGGGGCACTGAAGCTTTCTTT,CASPEAIGGTEAFF
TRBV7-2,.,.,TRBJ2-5,TGTGCCAGCAGCTTAGGGGTGTTCGTCTCGGGGGAGACCCAGTACTTC,CASSLGVFVSGETQYF
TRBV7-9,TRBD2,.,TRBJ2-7,TGTGTCAGCAGCTTGGGTTATCTAGCGGGAGACGAGCAGTACTTC,CVSSLGYLAGDEQYF
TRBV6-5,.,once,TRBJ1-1,TGTGCCAGCAGTTCAAACACTGAAGCTTTCTTT,CASSSNTEAFF
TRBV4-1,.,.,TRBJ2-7,TGCGCCAGCAGCCAAGATCTCAGGGGAGGCTACGAGCAGTACTTC,CASSQDLRGGYEQYF
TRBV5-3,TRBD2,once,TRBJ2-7,TGTGCCAGAAGCTTGCAGCGGGGGCCCTCCTACGAGCAGTACTTC,CARSLQRGPSYEQYF
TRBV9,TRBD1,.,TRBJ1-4,TGTGCCAGCAGCCAAGCGACAGGGGGCCACAATGAAAAACTGTTTTTT,CASSQATGGHNEKLFF
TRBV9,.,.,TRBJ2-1,TGTGCCAGCAGCGTCGGGGGCGAAAATGAGCAGTTCTTC,CASSVGGENEQFF
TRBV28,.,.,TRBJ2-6,TGTGCCAGCAGTGGACCCCTCTCTGGGGCCAACGTCCTGACTTTC,CASSGPLSGANVLTF
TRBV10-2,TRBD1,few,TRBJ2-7,TGCGCCAGCAATACAGGGGGCTTGGGGTCCTACGAGCAGTACTTC,CASNTGGLGSYEQYF
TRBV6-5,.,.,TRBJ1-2,TGTGCCAGCAGTTACTCGATAATCGGAGAGAACTATGGCTACACCTTC,CASSYSIIGENYGYTF
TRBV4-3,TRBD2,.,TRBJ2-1,TGCGCCAGCAGCCAAGTACGGGGGGATGAGCAGTTCTTC,CASSQVRGDEQFF
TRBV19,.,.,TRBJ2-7,TGTGCCAGTAGTATCCCGGGTTCCAACGAGCAGTACTTC,CASSIPGSNEQYF
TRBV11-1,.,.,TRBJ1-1,TGTGCCAGCAGCTTAGGGGAGAACACTGAAGCTTTCTTT,CASSLGENTEAFF
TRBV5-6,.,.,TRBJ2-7,TGTGCCAGCAGCGTCGGCAGGAGCTCCTACGAGCAGTACTTC,CASSVGRSSYEQYF
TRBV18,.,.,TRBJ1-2,TGTGCCAGCTCACCAAATGGGAACGCTTATGGCTACACCTTC,CASSPNGNAYGYTF
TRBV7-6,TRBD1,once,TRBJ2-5,TGTGCCAGCAGCTCGGCCGGGACAGAAGAGACCCAGTACTTC,CASSSAGTEETQYF
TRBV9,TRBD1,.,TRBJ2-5,TGTGCCAGCAGCTCCGGGACAGGGTTCCGGGAGACCCAGTACTTC,CASSSGTGFRETQYF
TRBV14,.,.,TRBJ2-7,TGTGCCAGCAGCCAAGATCAGGGGTTCTACGAGCAGTACTTC,CASSQDQGFYEQYF
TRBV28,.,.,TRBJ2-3,TGTGCCAGCAGTTTCACAGGGACAAATGAGATCACAGATACGCAGTATTTT,CASSFTGTNEITDTQYF
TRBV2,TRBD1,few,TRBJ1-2,TGTGCCAGCAGCGACACGGGACAGGGGGCGAAGGACTATGGCTACACCTTC,CASSDTGQGAKDYGYTF
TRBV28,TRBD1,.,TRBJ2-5,TGTGCCAGCAGAGTTTTGACAGGGGGCCAAGAGACCCAGTACTTC,CASRVLTGGQETQYF
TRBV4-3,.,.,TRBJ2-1,TGCGCCAGCAGCCAAGATAATGGGGGGATCACCAATGAGCAGTTCTTC,CASSQDNGGITNEQFF
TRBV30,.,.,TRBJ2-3,TGTGCCTGGAGTGTACATGGGACTTACACAGATACGCAGTATTTT,CAWSVHGTYTDTQYF
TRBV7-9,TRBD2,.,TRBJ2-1,TGTGCCAGCAGCTTAGCCCCTAGCGGGAGGGCCAGTTTAAATGAGCAGTTCTTC,CASSLAPSGRASLNEQFF
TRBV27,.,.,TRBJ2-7,TGTGCCAGCGGACCTTCCGGGGCCAACGAGCAGTACTTC,CASGPSGANEQYF
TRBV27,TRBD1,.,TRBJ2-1,TGTGCCAGCGGGGGGACAGGGGGCCGACATGAGCAGTTCTTC,CASGGTGGRHEQFF
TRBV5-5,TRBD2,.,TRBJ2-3,TGTGCCAGCAGCATCGGGACTAGCGGGTACACAGATACGCAGTATTTT,CASSIGTSGYTDTQYF
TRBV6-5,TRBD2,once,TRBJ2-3,TGTGCCAGCAGACAACTAGCGGGGGGCACAGATACGCAGTATTTT,CASRQLAGGTDTQYF
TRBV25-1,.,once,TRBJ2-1,TGTGCCATCTCTCAACCCACGATGGACGGTTACAATGAGCAGTTCTTC,CAISQPTMDGYNEQFF
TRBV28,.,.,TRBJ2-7,TGTGCCAGCAGTTACCAGGGAGACGAGCAGTACTTC,CASSYQGDEQYF
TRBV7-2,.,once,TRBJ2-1,TGTGCCAGCAGCTTCACCGCGGATGAGCAGTTCTTC,CASSFTADEQFF
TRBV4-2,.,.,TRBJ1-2,TGTGCCAGCAGCCAAGATTCACAGGTCTTTAACTATGGCTACACCTTC,CASSQDSQVFNYGYTF
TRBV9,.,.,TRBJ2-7,TGTGCCAGCAGCGTAAGGAAAAGCCACGAGCAGTACTTC,CASSVRKSHEQYF
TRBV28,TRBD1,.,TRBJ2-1,TGTGCCAGCAGTTGGGACAGGAGCTCCTACAATGAGCAGTTCTTC,CASSWDRSSYNEQFF